This paragraph reports one T cell receptor beta chain. No cognate antigen has been identified for it. Per-base quality was not reported, and no clone a single base away is much larger than it. TCRbeta CDR3 regions were amplified from genomic DNA by means of the immunoSEQ Assay, a bias-controlled multiplex PCR. As for the authors' bioinformatics: Within the assay, amplification of reference gene primers was used to estimate how many nucleated cells each sample contained. To quantify the absolute abundance of each unique TCRbeta CDR3 rearrangement, sequence reads were collapsed and filtered. For each sample, productive Simpson clonality was calculated by taking the square root of Simpson's diversity index across productive rearrangements. This is the immuneACCESS table as TCRdb keeps it, with only in-frame sequences that have V and J called. A part of the clones is gone; compared with another copy, unresolved V genes explain less than half, and the rest is unexplained. The DNA gave D and trimming, while V, J and clone size come from that table. In all, the sample holds around 190,000 clones, and approximately 90% of those were seen once. The ten largest clones take up roughly 19% of the sample.

At one collaborating source in Seattle, patients were enrolled during active infection and were followed longitudinally through the course of disease. Whole blood was collected in K2EDTA tubes by collaborating institutions according to the institutions' own protocols. For TCRbeta analysis, collaborators shipped samples as frozen whole blood, isolated PBMCs, or DNA extracted from either of those sample types. The sample originates from a study of blood T cell repertoires in COVID-19 (dated by TCRdb to between 2020 and 2021). Background on the whole study: Collaborator samples came from the United States, Italy and Spain and covered acute and convalescent phases of COVID-19. The material from the prospective study consisted of cDNA or gDNA derived from T cells, B-cell-depleted T cells, or PBMCs. Where HLA class I and class II types were available, the types were taken from metadata supplied by the sample provider, not from assay-based typing. Sample metadata almost always included a de-identified subject ID, COVID-19 status, age in years and sex. Deeply sampled blood TCRbeta repertoires from subjects exposed to, actively infected with, or recovered from COVID-19 were included in the dataset. The samples were drawn from two sources: the first 160 participants of the ongoing ImmuneRACE study, and 1,254 subjects contributed by 6 global collaborators. The repertoires were released in a freely available public database meant as a resource for research on the immune response to SARS-CoV-2. What the study reported, not specific to this receptor: Clinical and demographic metadata were provided uncurated, with the amount varying by source and participant.

The CDR3 runs 15 residues from the cysteine to the phenylalanine. Kept here is only the CDR3 DNA, which spans 45 bases and is read in frame from base 1. As encoded in the germline V gene, CDR1 is SGHTA while CDR2 is FQGTGA. V lost 1 base and J lost 4 bases, and the count of bases not matched to a germline gene is 5. The clonotype originates from a man aged 45-60 years with COVID-19, enrolled during active disease. The sequence joins TRBV7-3 to TRBJ2-7, with 9 bases matching TRBD1. The sequencing input was peripheral blood. The nucleotide sequence is TGTGCCAGCAGCTTAAGCCCTGGACAGGGGTACGAGCAGTACTTC. Translated, this is CASSLSPGQGYEQYF.